These 29 T cell receptor beta chains were sequenced from one sample in a study of blood T cell repertoires in COVID-19. Repertoires were generated with immunoSEQ multiplex PCR, while TCRdb's copy carries only in-frame clones and drops some. Among about 230,000 clones listed, about nine tenths were seen once. The sequenced material came from peripheral blood. The receptors shown here come from a man aged 50 to 59 with COVID-19, enrolled during active disease.

The V and J genes are TRBV27 and TRBJ2-7, with 7 bases that match TRBD2. The CDR3 length is 14 residues. The V segment lost 3 bases and the J segment 0 bases; nucleotides outside the gene matches: 2. Germline V gene lookup returns CDR1 MNHEY and CDR2 SMNVEV (reference sequence). CDR3 loop: CASSFGRDSYEQYF. The DNA for the CDR3 is TGTGCCAGCAGTTTTGGGAGGGACTCCTACGAGCAGTACTTC.

The V and J genes are TRBV7-8 and TRBJ2-7; D is possibly TRBD2 (6 bases). The CDR3 is 14 residues long. CDR1 is SGHVS, CDR2 FQNEAQ, per germline. Trimming stripped 3 bases from V and 2 bases from J, with 11 bases between. The DNA for the CDR3 is TGTGCCAGCAGCTTTTCGGGGGTACCCTACGAGCAGTACTTC. The encoded protein is CASSFSGVPYEQYF.

The rearrangement joins TRBV7-2 to TRBJ2-5, with 12 bases matching TRBD2. V was clipped by 4 bases and J by 5 bases; unmatched bases: 8. The CDR3 spans 16 residues. CDR1 SGHTA and CDR2 FQGNSA come from the germline V gene. The CDR3 DNA reads TGTGCCAGCAGCTCCGGACTAGCGGGGTTTATGGAGACCCAGTACTTC. Amino acid sequence: CASSSGLAGFMETQYF.

This chain connects TRBV7-9 to TRBJ2-2, with 9 bases that match TRBD1. The V segment lost 5 bases and the J segment 2 bases; nucleotides outside the gene matches: 9. The CDR3 runs 17 residues. Germline V lookup: CDR1 SEHNR, CDR2 FQNEAQ (reference sequence). The CDR3 region has the DNA TGTGCCAGCAGCCAACCCCCGGGACAGGGTAACACCGGGGAGCTGTTTTTT. Residues: CASSQPPGQGNTGELFF. Looking up the rest from reference TRBV7-9 and TRBJ2-2 gives the full variable domain: DTGVSQNPRHKITKRGQNVTFRCDPISEHNRLYWYRQTLGQGPEFLTYFQNEAQLEKSRLLSDRFSAERPKGSFSTLEIQRTEQGDSAMYLCASSQPPGQGNTGELFFGEGSRLTVL.

The chain carries TRBV7-2 and TRBJ1-5; 10 nucleotides match TRBD1. Germline V gene sequence: CDR1 SGHTA, CDR2 FQGNSA. V lost 3 bases to trimming and J lost 10 bases; unmatched junction nucleotides: 9. The length of the CDR3 is 15 residues. The CDR3 region has the DNA TGTGCCAGCAGCTTTACCGGGACAGGGGAATTCCCCCAGCATTTT. Translated: CASSFTGTGEFPQHF.

The V and J genes are TRBV7-2 and TRBJ1-4; 7 bases are shared with TRBD1. This CDR3 is 17 amino acids long. V trimming: 5 bases; J trimming: 2 bases; junction bases outside the gene matches: 11. CDR1 is SGHTA and CDR2 is FQGNSA in the germline V gene. CDR3 loop: CASSVRTGRGTNEKLFF. CDR3 nucleotide sequence: TGTGCCAGCAGCGTCCGGACAGGTCGGGGGACTAATGAAAAACTGTTTTTT.

V and J are TRBV25-1 and TRBJ1-4; 7 bases line up with TRBD1. Germline V CDR1 and CDR2: MGHDK, SYGVNS. CDR3 length: 18 residues. Trimming took 5 bases from V and 4 from J; bases not matched to a gene: 16. The CDR3 loop reads CASSSFGTATYVNEKLFF. The CDR3 bases are TGTGCCAGCAGTTCATTCGGGACAGCCACCTACGTTAATGAAAAACTGTTTTTT. Full variable domain (missing parts from reference TRBV25-1 and TRBJ1-4): EADIYQTPRYLVIGTGKKITLECSQTMGHDKMYWYQQDPGMELHLIHYSYGVNSTEKGDLSSESTVSRIRTEHFPLTLESARPSHTSQYLCASSSFGTATYVNEKLFFGSGTQLSVL.

This chain uses TRBV12-2 with TRBJ2-7; the listed D gene, TRBD1, was not tested against the DNA. TRBV12-2 is noted as a pseudogene. This CDR3 has 12 residues. CDR3 bases: TGTGCAAGTCGCTGGCCTCCTTGGGAGCAGTACTTC. Its protein is CASRWPPWEQYF.

The J gene is TRBJ2-7, the V gene TRBV10-2; D is perhaps TRBD2 (6 bases). V lost 0 bases and J lost 5, with 20 bases in between. The CDR3 length is 17 residues. CDR1 is WSHSY and CDR2 is SAAADI in the germline V gene. The CDR3 loop is CASSESMASVNIHEQYF. The CDR3 bases are TGCGCCAGCAGTGAGTCGATGGCTAGCGTCAACATCCACGAGCAGTACTTC.

CDR3 in amino acids: CASRSPEGGSYNEQFF. The CDR3 nucleotides read TGTGCCAGCAGATCCCCGGAAGGGGGTTCCTACAATGAGCAGTTCTTC. The chain joins TRBV28 to TRBJ2-1; possibly TRBD1 for D (6 bases). Trimming took off 6 bases at V and 1 base at J, with 16 bases between the two ends. The CDR3 has 16 amino acids. Germline-derived CDR1 and CDR2 are MDHEN and SYDVKM.

The rearrangement joins TRBV5-1 to TRBJ1-4; D unclear. Germline V gene data show CDR1 as SGHRS and CDR2 as YFSETQ. Trimming removed 0 bases at V and 4 bases at J, with 7 bases between. The CDR3 extends over 14 amino acids. CDR3 nucleotides: TGCGCCAGCAGCTTGGACGGTATTAATGAAAAACTGTTTTTT. The encoded protein is CASSLDGINEKLFF.

Details on this clone: A read error may produce the germline difference seen at one junction end. The V and J genes are TRBV5-4 and TRBJ1-1; D perhaps matches TRBD1 (6 bases). In germline, CDR1 is SGHNT, CDR2 YYREEE (reference sequence). The CDR3 spans 14 residues. In DNA form, the CDR3 reads TGTACCAGCAGCTACGAACAGGGGAACACTGAAGCTTTCTTT. This encodes CTSSYEQGNTEAFF.

The chain employs TRBV7-9 and TRBJ2-7; the match to TRBD1 covers 9 bases. V lost 5 bases to trimming and J lost 6 bases; unmatched junction nucleotides: 14. The CDR3 consists of 16 residues. Germline CDR1 and CDR2: SEHNR and FQNEAQ (reference sequence). CDR3 sequence (DNA): TGTGCCAGCAGCCCCGTGCTTGGGACAGGGACTTTCGAGCAGTACTTC. Its translation is CASSPVLGTGTFEQYF.

The chain recombines TRBV6-4 with TRBJ2-3; 9 bases align to TRBD2. Per germline, CDR1 MRHNA and CDR2 SNTAGT. This CDR3 is built from 14 residues. The V and J ends lost 6 bases and 5 bases, in that order; junction bases with no gene match: 6. DNA for the CDR3: TGTGCCAGCAGCCCTAGCGGGGTGGAAGATACGCAGTATTTT. Translated, it gives CASSPSGVEDTQYF.

CDR3 coding DNA: TGTGCCAGCACTCCGTTACAGGTGGGGAATGAAAAACTGTTTTTT. It encodes CASTPLQVGNEKLFF. The genes are TRBV6-5 and TRBJ1-4, with D perhaps matching TRBD1 (5 bases). CDR1 and CDR2 (germline): MNHEY, SVGAGI. Trimming left V 7 bases short and J 5 bases short, with 17 bases between. The CDR3 covers 15 residues.

The V and J genes are TRBV6-5 and TRBJ1-1, with a possible D match to TRBD1 (5 bases). The V gene lost 0 bases and the J gene lost 4 bases, with 12 bases spanning the gap. Germline CDR1 MNHEY, CDR2 SVGAGI. This CDR3 has 15 residues. The CDR3 protein is CASSYSGTGSTEAFF. CDR3 coding DNA: TGTGCCAGCAGTTACTCAGGGACCGGGAGCACTGAAGCTTTCTTT.

The V call is TRBV6-5, the J call TRBJ1-1; 10 positions agree with TRBD1. With V trimmed by 7 bases and J by 5 bases, 7 bases remained unmatched. CDR3 length equals 14 residues. The germline V gene has CDR1 MNHEY and CDR2 SVGAGI. CDR3 in amino acids: CASNGGQGGTEAFF. CDR3 bases: TGTGCCAGCAATGGCGGACAGGGGGGGACTGAAGCTTTCTTT.

This clone was detected once. The V and J genes are TRBV5-6 and TRBJ2-1; 9 bases match TRBD2. CDR3 length: 18 amino acids. Germline loops: CDR1 SGHDT, CDR2 YYEEEE. Losses at the gene ends were 1 base for V and 7 bases for J; bases not matched to a gene: 15. The CDR3 here is CASSLRQTTLAGINEQFF. CDR3 sequence (DNA): TGTGCCAGCAGCTTGCGTCAGACCACCCTAGCGGGAATTAATGAGCAGTTCTTC.

The chain employs TRBV9 and TRBJ2-3; 9 bases are a match to TRBD1. CDR1 and CDR2 from the germline V gene are SGDLS and YYNGEE. J was trimmed by 6 bases and V by 3 bases; bases with no gene match: 8. This CDR3 contains 15 residues. The CDR3 DNA is TGTGCCAGCAGCGCCCAACTCGACAGGGGGGATACGCAGTATTTT. This codes for CASSAQLDRGDTQYF.

The rearrangement joins TRBV7-7 to TRBJ2-3; D possibly corresponds to TRBD2 (7 bases). The germline V gene encodes CDR1 SSHAT and CDR2 FNYEAQ (reference sequence). The CDR3 is made up of 15 amino acids. The germline V and J ends were trimmed by 5 bases and 2 bases, with 14 bases remaining between them. In nucleotides, the CDR3 is TGTGCCAGCAGCCCCGGGGGGCGCAACACAGATACGCAGTATTTT. Amino acid sequence: CASSPGGRNTDTQYF.

This chain joins TRBV2 and TRBJ2-7; 8 bases fit TRBD1. With 6 bases clipped from V and 0 bases from J, the junction kept 13 bases outside the gene matches. CDR3 length: 17 residues. CDR1 and CDR2 from the germline V gene are SNHLY and FYNNEI. CDR3 bases: TGTGCCAGCAGCCAAACACCTCGGGACAGGATCTCCTACGAGCAGTACTTC. It yields the protein CASSQTPRDRISYEQYF.

The genes are TRBV7-9 and TRBJ2-7; 7 bases are a match to TRBD2. CDR3 length: 13 residues. With V trimmed by 4 bases and J by 7 bases, 7 bases remained unmatched. The germline V gene encodes CDR1 SEHNR and CDR2 FQNEAQ (reference sequence). CDR3 sequence (DNA): TGTGCCAGCAGCTCGGGGGGAGCTTGGGAGCAGTACTTC. It yields the protein CASSSGGAWEQYF.

This chain links TRBV4-1 with TRBJ1-2, with TRBD1 matching 9 bases. Trimming at V came to 2 bases and at J to 9 bases, leaving 10 bases not matched to a gene. The CDR3 runs to 15 residues. Germline-derived CDR1 and CDR2 are MGHRA and YSYEKL. CDR3 sequence (DNA): TGCGCCAGCAGCCAAAGACAGGGGGATTCTATGCGCTACACCTTC. Its translation: CASSQRQGDSMRYTF.

This rearrangement joins TRBV13 to TRBJ1-1, with D possibly matching TRBD1 (5 bases). CDR3 length: 11 amino acids. V dropped 3 bases and J dropped 13 bases, with 12 bases sitting between them. Germline assignment: CDR1 PRHDT and CDR2 FYEKMQ (reference sequence). The CDR3 protein is CASSFSREVFF. The CDR3, as DNA: TGTGCCAGCAGCTTTTCCAGGGAGGTTTTCTTT.

The genes are TRBV30 and TRBJ1-2; D gene uncertain. V was clipped by 2 bases and J by 7 bases, with 11 bases between them. CDR3 length equals 12 residues. Germline V gives CDR1 GTSNPN, CDR2 SVGIG (reference sequence). CDR3 sequence (DNA): TGTGCCTGGAGTCTCCAATCAGGTGGCTACACCTTC. Translating gives CAWSLQSGGYTF.

This chain joins TRBV10-3 and TRBJ1-1, with a possible D match to TRBD1 (6 bases). In germline, CDR1 is ENHRY, CDR2 SYGVKD. The V gene lost 3 bases and the J gene lost 10 bases, with 24 bases spanning the gap. The CDR3 is 16 amino acids. CDR3 amino acids: CAISDLSGPPQGVAFF. CDR3 bases: TGTGCCATCAGTGACCTCTCGGGTCCCCCACAGGGTGTAGCTTTCTTT.

The chain carries TRBV7-9 and TRBJ2-1; no firm D call. This CDR3 is 14 amino acids long. Germline loops: CDR1 SEHNR, CDR2 FQNEAQ (reference sequence). Trimming removed 0 bases from V and 8 bases from J, with 11 bases in between. The CDR3 nucleotides read TGTGCCAGCAGCTTAGCGTCTGGTAGCCATGAGCAGTTCTTC. Protein product: CASSLASGSHEQFF. The variable domain in full, with the rest retrieved from reference TRBV7-9 and TRBJ2-1, is DTGVSQNPRHKITKRGQNVTFRCDPISEHNRLYWYRQTLGQGPEFLTYFQNEAQLEKSRLLSDRFSAERPKGSFSTLEIQRTEQGDSAMYLCASSLASGSHEQFFGPGTRLTVL.

This chain links TRBV7-9 with TRBJ1-2; 11 positions agree with TRBD1. Trimming cost V 2 bases and J 8 bases; bases outside gene matches: 13. Germline V gene lookup returns CDR1 SEHNR and CDR2 FQNEAQ (reference sequence). The length of the CDR3 is 17 residues. CDR3 nucleotides: TGTGCCAGCAGCTTACCCCGGGACAGGGGGTTAAAAGAGGGCTACACCTTC. Translated, it gives CASSLPRDRGLKEGYTF.

This clone was found once. This chain links TRBV30 with TRBJ1-1, with D hard to call. The CDR3 spans 15 residues. V lost 4 bases, J lost 1 base, and 16 bases lay in between. CDR1 is GTSNPN and CDR2 is SVGIG in the germline V gene (reference sequence). The CDR3 loop reads CAWTSPQARNTEAFF. CDR3 nucleotides: TGTGCCTGGACTTCCCCCCAGGCCCGGAACACTGAAGCTTTCTTT.